In its sample, the clone carrying this T cell receptor beta chain was seen once. Its antigen is currently unknown. Cryopreserved PBMCs provided approximately 2.2 micrograms of genomic DNA for the TCR beta libraries. The protocol was immunoSEQ multiplex PCR, while the TCRdb copy is restricted to in-frame clones and leaves out a portion. The sample includes around 300,000 clones, roughly 85% of them seen just once. The data are from a study of cytotoxic CD8 clonotypes in ibrutinib-treated CLL. As for the study in general: Following treatment for a median around twelve months, range 6 to 36, response samples were then taken.

Points from the study as a whole: At ibrutinib response, clonality increased, and at progression it declined back toward baseline.

This clonotype was obtained from a human donor with chronic lymphocytic leukemia. Here the sequenced sample was PBMCs, taken before ibrutinib treatment.

CDR3 DNA: TGTGCCAGCAGCTTAAGGGATTCTTATGGCTACACCTTC. Its protein is CASSLRDSYGYTF. The chain has TRBV7-2 and TRBJ1-2, with D unresolved. The CDR3 loop spans 13 amino acids. Germline lookup yields CDR1 SGHTA and CDR2 FQGNSA. V lost 2 bases, J lost 5 bases, and 9 bases lay in between. Using reference TRBV7-2 and TRBJ1-2 for the parts outside the CDR3, the full variable domain is GAGVSQSPSNKVTEKGKDVELRCDPISGHTALYWYRQSLGQGLEFLIYFQGNSAPDKSGLPSDRFSAERTGGSVSTLTIQRTQQEDSAVYLCASSLRDSYGYTFGSGTRLTVV.